Listed below are T cell receptor beta chains from one sample, sequenced in a study of T cells after yellow fever vaccination. TCRdb re-analysed the 5' RACE reads in MiXCR, keeping a single row per CDR3 protein. The sample yields 450,000 to 650,000 distinct CDR3 sequences, roughly 14% seen once. The sequenced sample was PBMCs, obtained on the day of the yellow fever booster vaccination. Receptors were obtained from a man aged 30-40 years who received the YFV17D yellow fever vaccine. CDR3s include the opening cysteine and the closing phenylalanine or tryptophan.

v_gene,CDR3aa
TRBV7-8,CASSPSGTSGRGGSYNEQFF
TRBV7-9,CASSGRTGLNTGELFF
TRBV20-1,CSVSDRLSSYEQYF
TRBV7-2,CASSLFSWGNTGELFF
TRBV30,CAWSGLWDRGNDKLFF
TRBV12-3/TRBV12-4,CASSFASQETQYF
TRBV20-1,CSASGGPHEAFF
TRBV29-1,CSVNVRNSYEQYF
TRBV5-1,CASSLDRVTDTQYF
TRBV2,CASSGRGGGGTDTQYF
TRBV11-3,CASSLGGGIADTQYF
TRBV18,CASSPPGQGSETQYF
TRBV29-1,CSVEIRSTDTQYF
TRBV7-2,CASSPGTSFSETQYF
TRBV20-1,CSAMGLAGADTQYF
TRBV20-1,CSARRLASTDTQYF
TRBV25-1,CASTTASVGGTRETQYF
TRBV7-6,CASSWTSGPTGELFF
TRBV6-5,CASSFTTRGNTEAFF
TRBV3-1,CASSQWDRGSYEQYF